The 15 T cell receptor beta chains reported below all come from one sample, sequenced in a study of naive and memory T cell subsets. The beta constant-region primer was an equimolar mix of two oligonucleotides covering TRBC1 and TRBC2. Ligated cDNA was amplified by four rounds of PCR with nested alpha and beta constant-region primers and SP2. Each CDR3 protein is one row after TCRdb ran MiXCR on the UMI-ligation and nested PCR reads. The sample holds some 82,000 distinct CDR3 sequences, 8% to 9.5% seen once. The sequenced material came from naive CD8+ T cells from blood. These TCRs come from a human donor in good health.

V usage is TRBV28 and J usage is TRBJ1-5; 8 bases are a match to TRBD1. The CDR3 has 15 residues. CDR1 is MDHEN, CDR2 SYDVKM, per germline. Germline trimming cut 6 bases from V and 4 bases from J; bases unmatched to any gene: 8. The CDR3 DNA reads TGTGCCAGCAGCATGCTGCGACAGGGGAATCAGCCCCAGCATTTT. Its protein product is CASSMLRQGNQPQHF.

This clonotype was seen a few times. This chain uses TRBV6-5 with TRBJ1-5, with D perhaps matching TRBD1 (5 bases). V was pared by 0 bases and J by 5 bases, with 11 bases between. This CDR3 is 15 amino acids long. The germline gives CDR1 MNHEY, CDR2 SVGAGI. In nucleotides, the CDR3 is TGTGCCAGCAGTTACTCGGAGGGACGGGATCAGCCCCAGCATTTT. Its protein product is CASSYSEGRDQPQHF.

This clonotype was seen more than once but under ten times. The CDR3 reads CASSFGLWEGKLFF. The DNA of the CDR3 is TGTGCCAGCAGTTTTGGGCTGTGGGAGGGGAAACTGTTTTTT. V gene TRBV12-3 or TRBV12-4 combines with J gene TRBJ1-4; tentative D call: TRBD1 (5 bases). With 3 bases removed from V and 11 bases from J, the gap between germline ends came to 16 bases. This CDR3 contains 14 residues.

This clonotype turned up a few times. The chain has TRBV7-9 and TRBJ2-3; 14 positions match TRBD2. V lost 5 bases, J lost 3 bases, and 13 bases stayed unmatched. The V gene's germline CDR1 is SEHNR and CDR2 FQNEAQ (reference sequence). CDR3 length: 19 residues. The chain's CDR3 is CASSPRGFGTSGSTDTQYF. As DNA, the CDR3 is TGTGCCAGCAGCCCACGGGGCTTTGGGACTAGCGGGAGTACAGATACGCAGTATTTT.

The rearrangement links TRBV15 to TRBJ2-5; possibly TRBD1 or TRBD2 for D (7 bases each). The length of the CDR3 is 13 residues. Germline CDR1 reads LNHNV; CDR2 reads YYDKDF (reference sequence). Trimming took off 4 bases at V and 5 bases at J, with 11 bases between the two ends. The CDR3 loop reads CATSTGGDETQYF. CDR3 nucleotide sequence: TGTGCCACCAGCACAGGGGGGGATGAGACCCAGTACTTC. Filled out from reference TRBV15 and TRBJ2-5, the complete variable domain reads DAMVIQNPRYQVTQFGKPVTLSCSQTLNHNVMYWYQQKSSQAPKLLFHYYDKDFNNEADTPDNFQSRRPNTSFCFLDIRSPGLGDTAMYLCATSTGGDETQYFGPGTRLLVL.

This clonotype was recorded at least ten times. The chain has TRBV9 and TRBJ2-7; 10 bases are shared with TRBD1. Germline values: CDR1 SGDLS, CDR2 YYNGEE. V lost 3 bases and J lost 7; bases outside the gene matches: 13. The CDR3 is 16 residues long. CDR3: CASSAAGQGSPGEQYF. In DNA form, the CDR3 reads TGTGCCAGCAGCGCGGCGGGACAGGGGTCCCCGGGGGAGCAGTACTTC. The full variable domain, its missing parts supplied by reference TRBV9 and TRBJ2-7, is DSGVTQTPKHLITATGQRVTLRCSPRSGDLSVYWYQQSLDQGLQFLIQYYNGEERAKGNILERFSAQQFPDLHSELNLSSLELGDSALYFCASSAAGQGSPGEQYFGPGTRLTVT.

The sample holds many counts of this clonotype. In nucleotides, the CDR3 is TGCAGTGGGGGGTTAAGCGAGCAGTACTTC. Amino acid sequence: CSGGLSEQYF. The chain links TRBV20-1 to TRBJ2-7, with D possibly being TRBD1 or TRBD2 (5 bases each). V lost 7 bases and J lost 6, with 10 bases in between. There are 10 residues in the CDR3. CDR1 DFQATT and CDR2 SNEGSKA come from the germline V gene (reference sequence).

V usage is TRBV7-8 and J usage is TRBJ2-2, with 13 positions matching TRBD2. V was clipped by 7 bases and J by 5 bases; unmatched bases: 7. Germline values: CDR1 SGHVS, CDR2 FQNEAQ. The CDR3 contains 16 residues. CDR3 sequence: CASIGTSGNQTGELFF. CDR3 sequence (DNA): TGTGCCAGCATTGGGACTAGCGGGAATCAGACCGGGGAGCTGTTTTTT. The complete variable domain, with remaining parts taken from reference TRBV7-8 and TRBJ2-2, reads GAGVSQSPRYKVAKRGQDVALRCDPISGHVSLFWYQQALGQGPEFLTYFQNEAQLDKSGLPSDRFFAERPEGSVSTLKIQRTQQEDSAVYLCASIGTSGNQTGELFFGEGSRLTVL.

The chain is built from TRBV7-9 and TRBJ2-5; D remains ambiguous. V lost 1 base and J lost 4, with 10 bases in between. CDR1 and CDR2 from the germline V gene are SEHNR and FQNEAQ (reference sequence). This CDR3 contains 14 residues. CDR3 in amino acids: CASSLGWGSETQYF. The CDR3 DNA is TGTGCCAGCAGCTTAGGTTGGGGTTCAGAGACCCAGTACTTC.

This clonotype came up a few times. J is TRBJ2-7 and V is TRBV4-1, with D perhaps matching TRBD2 (6 bases). V dropped 2 bases and J dropped 0 bases, with 14 bases sitting between them. This CDR3 has 16 residues. Germline V gene sequence: CDR1 MGHRA, CDR2 YSYEKL. CDR3 DNA sequence: TGCGCCAGCAGCCAAAAGGGAGGTCAAAACTCCTACGAGCAGTACTTC. Translating gives CASSQKGGQNSYEQYF.

The chain is built from TRBV7-9 and TRBJ1-4; 8 nucleotides line up with TRBD1. J was trimmed by 3 bases and V by 5 bases; bases with no gene match: 5. The length of the CDR3 is 15 residues. Per the germline V gene, CDR1 is SEHNR and CDR2 is FQNEAQ (reference sequence). The CDR3 region is CASSVIQGANEKLFF. The CDR3 DNA follows: TGTGCCAGCAGCGTAATACAGGGGGCTAATGAAAAACTGTTTTTT.

This clonotype has just a few counts. The rearrangement joins TRBV4-1 to TRBJ2-7; the D gene is possibly TRBD2 (5 bases). V lost 3 bases and J 2 bases, leaving 11 bases between the germline ends. CDR1 is MGHRA and CDR2 is YSYEKL in the germline V gene. The CDR3 is made up of 14 amino acids. Written as DNA, the CDR3 is TGCGCCAGCAGCCACAGAGAGGGTCCCTACGAGCAGTACTTC. This translates into CASSHREGPYEQYF.

The chain carries TRBV21-1 and TRBJ2-3; whether TRBD2, the table's D call, matches the DNA was not checked. TRBV21-1 is a pseudogene locus. The CDR3 extends over 16 amino acids. CDR3 loop: CASSLLGLEYTDTQYF. In DNA, the CDR3 is TGTGCCAGCAGTCTCCTGGGACTAGAATACACAGATACGCAGTATTTT.

The chain has TRBV15 and TRBJ2-7, with 8 bases fitting TRBD1. Germline loops: CDR1 LNHNV, CDR2 YYDKDF (reference sequence). The V segment lost 5 bases and the J segment 2 bases; nucleotides outside the gene matches: 5. The CDR3 is made up of 14 amino acids. The CDR3 reads CATSGRGQAYEQYF. In DNA form, the CDR3 reads TGTGCCACCAGCGGAAGGGGACAGGCCTACGAGCAGTACTTC.

This clonotype was seen more than once but under ten times. This chain links TRBV28 with TRBJ2-7; 7 bases match TRBD1. This CDR3 is 14 amino acids long. Germline loops: CDR1 MDHEN, CDR2 SYDVKM. Trimming took 2 bases from V and 5 from J; bases not matched to a gene: 6. The CDR3 DNA follows: TGTGCCAGCAGTTTAGGAGACAGGGTCGACGAGCAGTACTTC. Protein: CASSLGDRVDEQYF.